This TCR beta chain was sequenced for a study of lymphopenia after photon versus proton radiotherapy. Profiling relied on immunoSEQ multiplex PCR, and the TCRdb table lists in-frame clones only, not all of them. The sample has 150,000 to 200,000 clones, around nine tenths seen once. The length of the CDR3 is 13 residues. The germline V gene encodes CDR1 LNHDA and CDR2 SQIVND (reference sequence). V lost 6 bases to trimming and J lost 0 bases, with 9 bases between them. Comment on this clone: The antigen is unknown.

The study's findings and limits: Better survival with proton therapy was suggested as possible, not demonstrated. Relative stability marked proton patients; photon patients lost diversity and naive cells.

The V gene is TRBV19, the J gene TRBJ2-7; D remains unclear. The sequencing used peripheral blood, collected from a patient treated with photon-based radiotherapy. This receptor was obtained from a man aged 45 to 65 with gastric cancer. The CDR3 is CASSQQSSYEQYF. The CDR3, as DNA: TGTGCCAGTAGCCAACAGAGCTCCTACGAGCAGTACTTC.